This section outlines one T cell receptor beta chain sequence together with its context. The data stem from a study of blood T cell repertoires in COVID-19. Clones were sequenced by immunoSEQ multiplex PCR, and TCRdb holds only the in-frame ones, with some missing. In the table there are tens of thousands of clones, around 90% of which are singletons. Trimming cost V 1 base and J 8 bases; bases outside gene matches: 9. Germline lookup yields CDR1 LGHNA and CDR2 YSLEER. The CDR3 spans 18 residues. Material: peripheral blood. The receptor comes from a woman over 75 with active or convalescent COVID-19. The chain combines TRBV4-3 with TRBJ2-2, with 14 bases identical to TRBD2. This CDR3 is CASSQAMTSGGARGELFF. The CDR3 DNA reads as TGCGCCAGCAGCCAAGCCATGACTAGCGGGGGGGCCAGAGGGGAGCTGTTTTTT.